A selection of T cell receptor beta chains follows, all from one sample in a study of cytomegalovirus exposure and HLA in healthy donors. Sequencing used immunoSEQ multiplex PCR; TCRdb keeps in-frame clones, though not all of them. The sample includes 55,000 to 65,000 clones, around nine tenths of them seen just once. Sequenced sample: PBMCs. The receptor set was obtained from a man aged 18-30 years in good health and CMV-seronegative. CDR3s include the opening cysteine and the closing phenylalanine or tryptophan. A D gene is named only where the DNA matches it firmly. Size is stated for part of the rows, as once, few or many counts, or as a class when the clone is expanded.

v_call	j_call	d_call	clone_size	cdr3_nt	cdr3_aa
TRBV11-3	TRBJ2-2	-	-	TGTGCCAGCAGCTTAGCGAGTAGCCTCTCGAACACCGGGGAGCTGTTTTTT	CASSLASSLSNTGELFF
TRBV20-1	TRBJ1-2	-	once	TGCAGTGCTAGAGAAGGCGGGCAAACCTTC	CSAREGGQTF
TRBV6-6	TRBJ2-2	TRBD2	once	TGTGCCAGCAGTCAACTAGCGGGAAACACCGGGGAGCTGTTTTTT	CASSQLAGNTGELFF
TRBV28	TRBJ2-2	TRBD1	-	TGTGCCAGCAGTTTATATGCAGGGGGCGCGAGAACCGGGGAGCTGTTTTTT	CASSLYAGGARTGELFF
TRBV9	TRBJ1-3	TRBD1	-	TGTGCCAGCAGCGGGACAGGGAACTCTGGAAACACCATATATTTT	CASSGTGNSGNTIYF
TRBV4-2	TRBJ1-4	-	-	TGTGCCAGCAGCCAAGGGGTTGCTGGACTAGGAGAAAAACTGTTTTTT	CASSQGVAGLGEKLFF
TRBV27	TRBJ2-3	-	few	TGTGCCAGCAGTCCCCGTATAATCACAGATACGCAGTATTTT	CASSPRIITDTQYF
TRBV15	TRBJ1-6	TRBD1	-	TGTGCCACCAGCAGAGATACAGGGGTCGAGTCACCCCTCCACTTT	CATSRDTGVESPLHF
TRBV2	TRBJ2-1	-	-	TGTGCCAGCAGCGCCGGGACTTCAAATGAGCAGTTCTTC	CASSAGTSNEQFF
TRBV9	TRBJ1-5	-	-	TGTGCCAGCAGCCCGGACTATAGCAATCAGCCCCAGCATTTT	CASSPDYSNQPQHF
TRBV7-2	TRBJ2-7	-	-	TGTGCCAGCAGCTGGGTGGGTAGCGCTTCGGGCGAGCAGTACTTC	CASSWVGSASGEQYF
TRBV6-5	TRBJ1-4	TRBD1	-	TGTGCCAGCAGGATGACAGGGAAGAATGAAAAACTGTTTTTT	CASRMTGKNEKLFF
TRBV4-1	TRBJ1-5	-	-	TGCGCCAGCAGCCAAGTGGCGGGGGTTAGCAATCAGCCCCAGCATTTT	CASSQVAGVSNQPQHF
TRBV25-1	TRBJ1-3	-	-	TGTGCCAGCAGTGGCCCAGGGGCCGGAAACACCATATATTTT	CASSGPGAGNTIYF
TRBV9	TRBJ2-3	TRBD2	once	TGTGCCAGCAGCACCCACCGGACTAGCGGAAGCACAGATACGCAGTATTTT	CASSTHRTSGSTDTQYF
TRBV7-2	TRBJ2-7	-	-	TGTGCCAGCAGCTCCACGGGGGAGCAGTACTTC	CASSSTGEQYF
TRBV11-2	TRBJ2-5	-	-	TGTGCCAGCAGCTTATCAGGCCTAATTCTAGAGACCCAGTACTTC	CASSLSGLILETQYF
TRBV10-3	TRBJ2-3	TRBD2	-	TGTGCCATCAGTGATGGAGCGGGAGACACAGATACGCAGTATTTT	CAISDGAGDTDTQYF
TRBV19	TRBJ2-7	-	-	TGTGCCAGTAGTATATCAAGCTCGAAAGCCTACGAGCAGTACTTC	CASSISSSKAYEQYF
TRBV28	TRBJ2-2	-	-	TGTGCCAGCAGCCCTCTGACAGACGCGAACACCGGGGAGCTGTTTTTT	CASSPLTDANTGELFF
TRBV15	TRBJ2-2	-	-	TGTGCCACCAGCAGAGGTCGTCTGTTGAACACCGGGGAGCTGTTTTTT	CATSRGRLLNTGELFF
TRBV11-2	TRBJ2-1	-	-	TGTGCCAGCAGCGGGGGCAGGGTGAATGAGCAGTTCTTC	CASSGGRVNEQFF
TRBV7-2	TRBJ2-7	-	-	TGTGCCAGCAGCCTTCTCTGGAACGGAGGGTACGAGCAGTACTTC	CASSLLWNGGYEQYF
TRBV4-2	TRBJ2-7	-	once	TGTGCCAGCAGCCAAGACGACGTTCGGGACTCCTACGAGCAGTACTTC	CASSQDDVRDSYEQYF
TRBV5-1	TRBJ2-1	-	-	TGCGCCAGCAGCTTGAGGAGCAATGAGCAGTTCTTC	CASSLRSNEQFF
TRBV6-5	TRBJ1-4	TRBD1	-	TGTGCCAGCAGTGAACAGGGGGCAGGGGAAAAACTGTTTTTT	CASSEQGAGEKLFF
TRBV7-6	TRBJ2-7	TRBD2	-	TGTGCCAGCAGCCCTGGGACTAGCGGGGATCTGATCACCCCCTACGAGCAGTACTTC	CASSPGTSGDLITPYEQYF
TRBV6-1	TRBJ2-7	TRBD2	-	TGTGCCAGCAGTGTGGAGGGACTAGCGGGAGGGGGTTCCTACGAGCAGTACTTC	CASSVEGLAGGGSYEQYF
TRBV18	TRBJ2-7	TRBD2	-	TGTGCCAGCTCACCAAACGCCGCCGGGACTAGCGAGGAGCAGTACTTC	CASSPNAAGTSEEQYF
TRBV13	TRBJ1-2	-	-	TGTGCCAGCAGCTCCCCACGAATAGCTAACTATGGCTACACCTTC	CASSSPRIANYGYTF
TRBV5-4	TRBJ2-4	-	-	TGTGCCAGCAGCCCTACCGGCGCGCGGAAAAACATTCAGTACTTC	CASSPTGARKNIQYF
TRBV25-1	TRBJ2-1	-	-	TGTGCCAGCAGTGAATACGTGGCCAATGAGCAGTTCTTC	CASSEYVANEQFF
TRBV28	TRBJ2-7	-	once	TGTGCCCATAGGGGGACGGCCACCTACGAGCAGTACTTC	CAHRGTATYEQYF
TRBV28	TRBJ2-1	TRBD2	-	TGTGCCAGCAGTGAGAAAGACGGGAGGGTATTAGGATTGTATGAGCAGTTCTTC	CASSEKDGRVLGLYEQFF
TRBV27	TRBJ2-1	-	-	TGTGCCAGCAGTTTTTTGGGGGGTAACAATGAGCAGTTCTTC	CASSFLGGNNEQFF
TRBV7-2	TRBJ2-5	TRBD1	-	TGTGCCAGCAGCTTAAAACCAGGGGGCCGATTGGAGACCCAGTACTTC	CASSLKPGGRLETQYF
TRBV6-5	TRBJ1-2	-	-	TGTGCCAGCAGTTACTCACCAAGGACTTACTTGTATGGCTACACCTTC	CASSYSPRTYLYGYTF
TRBV5-4	TRBJ1-2	TRBD1	-	TGTGCCAGCAGCAACAGGGGTATTGATGGCTACACCTTC	CASSNRGIDGYTF
TRBV11-2	TRBJ2-1	-	-	TGTGCCAGCAGCCACACGGGAGAGCAGTTCTTC	CASSHTGEQFF
TRBV5-1	TRBJ2-7	TRBD1	-	TGCGCCAGCAGCTCTACAATCCATGGACAGGGTTCCTACGAGCAGTACTTC	CASSSTIHGQGSYEQYF
TRBV6-6	TRBJ1-5	-	-	TGTGCCAGCAGTGTCGGGGGTTACTCAAATCAGCCCCAGCATTTT	CASSVGGYSNQPQHF
TRBV27	TRBJ2-7	TRBD1	-	TGTGCCAGCAGCGAGAGGAGACAGGGGGCCCACGAGCAGTACTTC	CASSERRQGAHEQYF
TRBV15	TRBJ1-2	-	-	TGTGCCACCAGCCTTGGCAGCTATGGCTACACCTTC	CATSLGSYGYTF
TRBV25-1	TRBJ2-1	-	-	TGTGCCAGCGGCGGGGACTACAATGAGCAGTTCTTC	CASGGDYNEQFF
TRBV6-1	TRBJ2-3	TRBD2	-	TGTGCCAGCAGGGGAACGGGGGGTACGCAGTATTTT	CASRGTGGTQYF
TRBV28	TRBJ2-5	TRBD1	-	TGTGCCAGCAGCCGACGGACAGGGTTGGGGGAAGAGACCCAGTACTTC	CASSRRTGLGEETQYF